Reported below is one TCR beta chain. Its antigen is unknown. This entry is derived from a study of cytomegalovirus exposure and HLA in healthy donors. About the study: A later analysis reported the 90 to 150 validation repertoires used the same platform as the approximately 700 first-cohort repertoires.

This CDR3 is 16 amino acids long. J was trimmed by 5 bases and V by 4 bases; bases with no gene match: 7. Germline V gene data show CDR1 as SGHRS and CDR2 as YFSETQ. Study-wide results and caveats: A list of roughly 180 TCR beta chains associated with cytomegalovirus was given.

This table comes from immunoSEQ multiplex PCR, and its TCRdb copy is limited to in-frame clones, with some not included. The table has 100,000 to 150,000 clones, 85% to 90% seen once. The donors belonged to the roughly 110-subject validation cohort, separate from the 666-subject first cohort. This sequence originates from a man aged 25-45 years in good health and CMV-seronegative. The sample consisted of PBMCs. This chain connects TRBV5-1 to TRBJ2-2; 11 bases line up with TRBD2. The CDR3 region is CASSIGTSGKTGELFF. CDR3 in DNA: TGCGCCAGCAGCATCGGGACTAGCGGAAAGACCGGGGAGCTGTTTTTT.